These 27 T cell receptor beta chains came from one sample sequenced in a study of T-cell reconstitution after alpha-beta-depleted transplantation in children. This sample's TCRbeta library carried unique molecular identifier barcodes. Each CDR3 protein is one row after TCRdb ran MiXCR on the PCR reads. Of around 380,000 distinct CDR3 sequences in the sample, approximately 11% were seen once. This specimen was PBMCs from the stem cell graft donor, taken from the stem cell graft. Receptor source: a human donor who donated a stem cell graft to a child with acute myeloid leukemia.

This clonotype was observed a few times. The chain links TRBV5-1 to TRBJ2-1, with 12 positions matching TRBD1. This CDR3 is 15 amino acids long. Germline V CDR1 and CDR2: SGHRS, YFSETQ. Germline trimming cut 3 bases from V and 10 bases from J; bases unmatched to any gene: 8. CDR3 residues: CASSSTGQGAWEQFF. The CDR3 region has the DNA TGCGCCAGCAGCTCCACGGGACAGGGGGCATGGGAGCAGTTCTTC.

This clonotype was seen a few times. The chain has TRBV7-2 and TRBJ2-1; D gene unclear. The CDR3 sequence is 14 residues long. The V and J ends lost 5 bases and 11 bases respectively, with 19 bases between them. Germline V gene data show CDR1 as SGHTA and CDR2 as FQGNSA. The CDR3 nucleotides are TGTGCCAGCAGCCCAGCTTCACAACCGGAACAGCAGTTCTTC. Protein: CASSPASQPEQQFF.

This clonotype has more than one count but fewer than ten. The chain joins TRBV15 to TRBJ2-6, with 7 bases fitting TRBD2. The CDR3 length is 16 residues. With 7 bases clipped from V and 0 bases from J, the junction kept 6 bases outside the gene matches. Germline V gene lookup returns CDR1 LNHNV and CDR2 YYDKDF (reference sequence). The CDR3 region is CATMPGGTSGANVLTF. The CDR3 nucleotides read TGTGCCACCATGCCCGGGGGGACCTCTGGGGCCAACGTCCTGACTTTC.

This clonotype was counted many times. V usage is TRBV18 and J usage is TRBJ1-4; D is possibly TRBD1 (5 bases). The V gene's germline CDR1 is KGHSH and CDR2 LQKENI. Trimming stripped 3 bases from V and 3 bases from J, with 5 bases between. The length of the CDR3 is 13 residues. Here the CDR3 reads CASSPRANEKLFF. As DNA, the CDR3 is TGTGCCAGCTCACCCAGGGCTAATGAAAAACTGTTTTTT.

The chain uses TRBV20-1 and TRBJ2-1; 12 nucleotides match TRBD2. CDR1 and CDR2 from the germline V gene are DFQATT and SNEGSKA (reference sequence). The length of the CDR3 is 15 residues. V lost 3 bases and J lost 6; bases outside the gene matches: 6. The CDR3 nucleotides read TGCAGTGCTAGGCGACTAGCGGGAGAGTTCAATGAGCAGTTCTTC. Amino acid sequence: CSARRLAGEFNEQFF.

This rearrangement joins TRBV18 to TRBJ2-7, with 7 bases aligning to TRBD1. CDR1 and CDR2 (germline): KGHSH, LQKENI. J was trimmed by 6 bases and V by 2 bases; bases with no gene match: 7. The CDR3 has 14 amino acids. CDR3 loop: CASSPGQERSEQYV. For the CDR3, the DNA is TGTGCCAGCTCACCAGGACAGGAGAGGAGCGAGCAGTACGTC.

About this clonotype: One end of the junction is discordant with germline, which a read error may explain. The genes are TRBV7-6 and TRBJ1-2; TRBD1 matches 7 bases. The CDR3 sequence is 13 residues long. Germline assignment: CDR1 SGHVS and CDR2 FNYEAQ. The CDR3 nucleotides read TGCGCCAGCGGTACAGGGGACGGCTATGGCTACACCTTC. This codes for CASGTGDGYGYTF.

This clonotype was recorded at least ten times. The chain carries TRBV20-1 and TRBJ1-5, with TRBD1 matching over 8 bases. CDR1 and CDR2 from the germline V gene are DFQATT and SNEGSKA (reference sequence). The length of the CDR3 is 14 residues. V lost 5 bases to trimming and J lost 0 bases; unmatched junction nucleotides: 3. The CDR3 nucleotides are TGCAGTGCTTGGACAGGGCATAGCAATCAGCCCCAGCATTTT. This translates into CSAWTGHSNQPQHF.

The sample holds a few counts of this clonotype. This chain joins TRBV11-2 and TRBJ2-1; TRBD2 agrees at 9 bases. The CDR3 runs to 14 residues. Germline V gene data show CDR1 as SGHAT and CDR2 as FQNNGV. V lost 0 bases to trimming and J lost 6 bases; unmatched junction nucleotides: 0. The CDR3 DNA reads TGTGCCAGCAGCTTAGAGACTAGCGGCAATGAGCAGTTCTTC. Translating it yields CASSLETSGNEQFF.

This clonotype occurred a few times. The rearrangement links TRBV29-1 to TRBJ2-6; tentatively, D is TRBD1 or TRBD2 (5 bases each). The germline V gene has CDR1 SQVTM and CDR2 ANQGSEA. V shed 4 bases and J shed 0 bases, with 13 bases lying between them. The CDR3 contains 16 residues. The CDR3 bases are TGCAGCGTTGGGCAGGGAGCTCTCTCTGGGGCCAACGTCCTGACTTTC. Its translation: CSVGQGALSGANVLTF.

The CDR3: CASSRDTYQPQHF. CDR3 DNA sequence: TGTGCCAGCAGTCGGGACACCTATCAGCCCCAGCATTTT. The chain has TRBV12-3 or TRBV12-4 and TRBJ1-5, with D perhaps matching TRBD1 (6 bases). Deletions cut 5 bases from V and 5 bases from J, with 10 bases between. The CDR3 is 13 amino acids.

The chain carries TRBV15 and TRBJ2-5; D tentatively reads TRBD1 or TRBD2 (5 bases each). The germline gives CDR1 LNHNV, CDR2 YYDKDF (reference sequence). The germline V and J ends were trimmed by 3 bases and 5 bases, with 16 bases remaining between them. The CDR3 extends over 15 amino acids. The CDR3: CATSSSKGREETQYF. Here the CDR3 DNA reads TGTGCCACCAGCAGCTCTAAGGGCAGGGAGGAGACCCAGTACTTC.

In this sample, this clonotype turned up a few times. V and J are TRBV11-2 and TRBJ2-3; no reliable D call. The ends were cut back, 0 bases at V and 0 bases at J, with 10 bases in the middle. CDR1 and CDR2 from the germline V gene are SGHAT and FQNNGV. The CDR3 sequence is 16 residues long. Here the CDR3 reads CASSLDSLTSTDTQYF. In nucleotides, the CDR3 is TGTGCCAGCAGCTTAGACTCTCTTACTAGCACAGATACGCAGTATTTT.

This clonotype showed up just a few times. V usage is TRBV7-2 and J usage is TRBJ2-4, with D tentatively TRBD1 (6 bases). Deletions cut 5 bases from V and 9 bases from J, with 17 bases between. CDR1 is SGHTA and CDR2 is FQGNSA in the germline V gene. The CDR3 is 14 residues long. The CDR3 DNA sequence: TGTGCCAGCAGCCCCCGCCAAAGAGGGGGCATTCAGTACTTC. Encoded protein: CASSPRQRGGIQYF.

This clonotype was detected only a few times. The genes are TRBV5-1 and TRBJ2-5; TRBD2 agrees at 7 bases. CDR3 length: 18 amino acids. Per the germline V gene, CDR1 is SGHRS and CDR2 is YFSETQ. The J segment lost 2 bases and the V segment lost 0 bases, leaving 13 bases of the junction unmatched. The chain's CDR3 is CASSLEGRASGTQETQYF. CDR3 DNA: TGCGCCAGCAGCTTGGAAGGTAGGGCTAGCGGAACGCAAGAGACCCAGTACTTC.

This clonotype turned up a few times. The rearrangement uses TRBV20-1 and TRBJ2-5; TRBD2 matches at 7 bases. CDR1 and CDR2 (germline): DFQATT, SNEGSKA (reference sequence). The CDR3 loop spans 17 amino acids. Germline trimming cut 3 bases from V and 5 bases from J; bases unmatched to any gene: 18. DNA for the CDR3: TGCAGTGCTAGTAGTGCCAGCGGGGCCTTCGCGGTGGAGACCCAGTACTTC. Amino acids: CSASSASGAFAVETQYF.

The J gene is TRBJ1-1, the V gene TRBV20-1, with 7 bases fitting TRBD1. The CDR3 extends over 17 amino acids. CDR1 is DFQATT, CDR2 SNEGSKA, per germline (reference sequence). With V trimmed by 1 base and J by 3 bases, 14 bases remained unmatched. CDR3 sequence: CSARGRQGYPGDTEAFF. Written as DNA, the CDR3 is TGCAGTGCTAGAGGTCGACAGGGTTATCCGGGGGACACTGAAGCTTTCTTT.

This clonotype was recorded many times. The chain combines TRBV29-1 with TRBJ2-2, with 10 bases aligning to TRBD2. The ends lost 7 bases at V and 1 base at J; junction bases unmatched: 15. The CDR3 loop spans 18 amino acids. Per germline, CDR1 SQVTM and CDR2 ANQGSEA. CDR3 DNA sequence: TGCAGCGCCTTACCAGGACTAGCGGACCCAGGGAACACCGGGGAGCTGTTTTTT. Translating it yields CSALPGLADPGNTGELFF.

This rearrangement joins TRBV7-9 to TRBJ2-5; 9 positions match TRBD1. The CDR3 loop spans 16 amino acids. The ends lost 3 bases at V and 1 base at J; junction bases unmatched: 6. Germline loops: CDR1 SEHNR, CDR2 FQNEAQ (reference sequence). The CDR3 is CASSFRRDRAQETQYF. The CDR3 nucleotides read TGTGCCAGCAGCTTCCGCCGGGACAGGGCCCAAGAGACCCAGTACTTC.

The CDR3 DNA reads TGCGCCAGCAGACAAACTAGCGGGGACACCGGGGAGCTGTTTTTT. This gives the protein CASRQTSGDTGELFF. The rearrangement links TRBV10-2 to TRBJ2-2, with 10 nucleotides matching TRBD2. Germline V gives CDR1 WSHSY, CDR2 SAAADI. Unmatched junction bases numbered 4, after V lost 6 bases and J lost 3 bases. The CDR3 loop spans 15 amino acids.

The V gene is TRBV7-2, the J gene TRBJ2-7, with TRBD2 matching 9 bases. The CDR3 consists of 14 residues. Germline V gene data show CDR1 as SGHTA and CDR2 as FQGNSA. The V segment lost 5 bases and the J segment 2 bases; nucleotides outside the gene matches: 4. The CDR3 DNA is TGTGCCAGCAGCGTGGCGGGAGGGCCCTACGAGCAGTACTTC. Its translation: CASSVAGGPYEQYF.

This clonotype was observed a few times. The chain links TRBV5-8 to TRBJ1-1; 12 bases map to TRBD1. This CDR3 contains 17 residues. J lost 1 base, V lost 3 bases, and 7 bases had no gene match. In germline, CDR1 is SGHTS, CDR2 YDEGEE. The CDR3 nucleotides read TGTGCCAGCAGCTCTGGGGGGACAGGGGGCGGGAACACTGAAGCTTTCTTT. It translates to CASSSGGTGGGNTEAFF.

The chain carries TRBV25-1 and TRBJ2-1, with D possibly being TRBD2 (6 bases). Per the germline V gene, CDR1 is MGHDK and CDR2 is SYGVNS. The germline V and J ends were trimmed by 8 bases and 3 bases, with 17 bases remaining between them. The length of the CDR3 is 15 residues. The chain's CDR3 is CASQMGNSGYNEQFF. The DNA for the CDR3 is TGTGCCAGCCAGATGGGTAATAGCGGCTACAATGAGCAGTTCTTC.

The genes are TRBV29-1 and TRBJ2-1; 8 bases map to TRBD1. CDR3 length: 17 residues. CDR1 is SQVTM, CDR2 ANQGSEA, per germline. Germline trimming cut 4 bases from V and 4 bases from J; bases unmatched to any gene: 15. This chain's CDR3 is CSVGRSGGQTRYNEQFF. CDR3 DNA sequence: TGCAGCGTTGGAAGGTCAGGGGGCCAGACTCGGTACAATGAGCAGTTCTTC.

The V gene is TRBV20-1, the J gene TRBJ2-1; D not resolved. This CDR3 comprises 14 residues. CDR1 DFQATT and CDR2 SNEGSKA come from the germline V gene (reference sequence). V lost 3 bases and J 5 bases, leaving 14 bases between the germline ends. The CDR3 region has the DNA TGCAGTGCTAGGGTCCTGGGTTCCCACAATGAGCAGTTCTTC. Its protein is CSARVLGSHNEQFF.

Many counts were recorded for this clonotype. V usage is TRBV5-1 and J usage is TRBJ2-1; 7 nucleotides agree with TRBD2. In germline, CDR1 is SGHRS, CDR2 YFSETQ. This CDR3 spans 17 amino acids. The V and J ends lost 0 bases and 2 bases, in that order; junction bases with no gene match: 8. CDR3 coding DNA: TGCGCCAGCAGCTTGGCTAGCGGAAACAATCCCTACAATGAGCAGTTCTTC. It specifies CASSLASGNNPYNEQFF.

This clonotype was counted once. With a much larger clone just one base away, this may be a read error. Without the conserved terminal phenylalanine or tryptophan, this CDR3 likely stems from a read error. CDR3 in DNA: TGTGCCAGCAGCTTCCCTGACAGGGGGTATGGCTACACCCTC. Translating it yields CASSFPDRGYGYTL. The rearrangement links TRBV7-6 to TRBJ1-2, with TRBD1 identical over 9 bases. Trimming at V came to 3 bases and at J to 5 bases, leaving 4 bases not matched to a gene. The CDR3 runs to 14 residues. The germline gives CDR1 SGHVS, CDR2 FNYEAQ.